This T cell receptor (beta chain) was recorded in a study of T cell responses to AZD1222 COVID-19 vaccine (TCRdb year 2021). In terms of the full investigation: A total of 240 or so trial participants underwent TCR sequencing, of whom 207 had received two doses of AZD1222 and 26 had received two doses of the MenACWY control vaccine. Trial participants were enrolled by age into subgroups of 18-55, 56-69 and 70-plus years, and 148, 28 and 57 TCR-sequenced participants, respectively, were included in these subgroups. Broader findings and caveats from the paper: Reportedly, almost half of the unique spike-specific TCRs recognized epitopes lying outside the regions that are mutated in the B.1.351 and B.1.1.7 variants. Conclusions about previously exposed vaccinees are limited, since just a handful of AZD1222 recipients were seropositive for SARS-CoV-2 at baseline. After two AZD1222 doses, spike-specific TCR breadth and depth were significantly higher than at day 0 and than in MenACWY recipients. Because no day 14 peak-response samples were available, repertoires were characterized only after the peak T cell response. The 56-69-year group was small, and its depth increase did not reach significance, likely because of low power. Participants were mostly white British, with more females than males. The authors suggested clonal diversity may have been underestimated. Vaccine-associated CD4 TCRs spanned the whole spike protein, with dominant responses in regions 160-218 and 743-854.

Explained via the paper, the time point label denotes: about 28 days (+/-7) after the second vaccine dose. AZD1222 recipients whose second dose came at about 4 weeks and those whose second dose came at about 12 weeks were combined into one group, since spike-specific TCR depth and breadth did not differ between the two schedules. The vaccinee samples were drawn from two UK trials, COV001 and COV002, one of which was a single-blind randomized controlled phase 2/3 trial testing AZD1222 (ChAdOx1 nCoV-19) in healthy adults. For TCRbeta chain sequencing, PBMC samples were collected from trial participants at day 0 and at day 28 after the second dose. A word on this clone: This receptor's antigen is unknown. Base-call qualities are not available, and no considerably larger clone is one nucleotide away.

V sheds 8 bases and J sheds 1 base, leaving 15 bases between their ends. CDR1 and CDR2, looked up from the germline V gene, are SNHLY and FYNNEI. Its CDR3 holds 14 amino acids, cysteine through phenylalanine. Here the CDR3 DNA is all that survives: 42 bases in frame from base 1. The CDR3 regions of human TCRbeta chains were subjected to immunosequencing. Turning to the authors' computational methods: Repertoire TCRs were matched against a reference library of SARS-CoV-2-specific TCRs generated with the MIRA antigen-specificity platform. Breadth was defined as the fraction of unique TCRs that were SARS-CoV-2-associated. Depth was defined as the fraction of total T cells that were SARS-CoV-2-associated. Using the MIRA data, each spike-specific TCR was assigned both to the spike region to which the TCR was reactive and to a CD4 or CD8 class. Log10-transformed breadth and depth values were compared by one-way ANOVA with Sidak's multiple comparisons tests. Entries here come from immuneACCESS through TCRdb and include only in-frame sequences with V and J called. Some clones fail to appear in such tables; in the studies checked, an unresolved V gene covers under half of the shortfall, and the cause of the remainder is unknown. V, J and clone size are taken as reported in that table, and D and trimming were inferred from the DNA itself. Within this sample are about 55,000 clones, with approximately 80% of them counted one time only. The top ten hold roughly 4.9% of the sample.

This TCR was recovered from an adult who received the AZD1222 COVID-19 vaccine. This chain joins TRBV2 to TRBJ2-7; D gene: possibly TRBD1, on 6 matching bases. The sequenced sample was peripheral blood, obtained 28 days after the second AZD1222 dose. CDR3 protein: CASPPGVGSYEQYF. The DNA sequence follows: TGTGCCAGCCCGCCAGGGGTTGGTTCCTACGAGCAGTACTTC. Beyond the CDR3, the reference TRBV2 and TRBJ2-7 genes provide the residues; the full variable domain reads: EPEVTQTPSHQVTQMGQEVILRCVPISNHLYFYWYRQILGQKVEFLVSFYNNEISEKSEIFDDQFSVERPDGSNFTLKIRSTKLEDSAMYFCASPPGVGSYEQYFGPGTRLTVT.